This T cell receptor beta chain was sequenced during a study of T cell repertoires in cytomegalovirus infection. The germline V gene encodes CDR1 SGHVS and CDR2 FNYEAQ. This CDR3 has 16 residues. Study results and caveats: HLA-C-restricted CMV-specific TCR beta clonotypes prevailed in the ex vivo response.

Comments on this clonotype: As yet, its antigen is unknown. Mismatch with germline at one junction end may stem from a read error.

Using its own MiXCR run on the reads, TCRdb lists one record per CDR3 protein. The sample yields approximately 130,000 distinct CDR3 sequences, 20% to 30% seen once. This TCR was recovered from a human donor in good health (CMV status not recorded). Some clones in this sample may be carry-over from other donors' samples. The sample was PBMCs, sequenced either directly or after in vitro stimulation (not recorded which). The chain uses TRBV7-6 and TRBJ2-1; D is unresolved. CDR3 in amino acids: CASSSRLGFSYNEQFF. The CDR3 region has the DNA TGTGCTAGCAGCTCCAGACTCGGGTTCTCCTACAATGAGCAGTTCTTC.